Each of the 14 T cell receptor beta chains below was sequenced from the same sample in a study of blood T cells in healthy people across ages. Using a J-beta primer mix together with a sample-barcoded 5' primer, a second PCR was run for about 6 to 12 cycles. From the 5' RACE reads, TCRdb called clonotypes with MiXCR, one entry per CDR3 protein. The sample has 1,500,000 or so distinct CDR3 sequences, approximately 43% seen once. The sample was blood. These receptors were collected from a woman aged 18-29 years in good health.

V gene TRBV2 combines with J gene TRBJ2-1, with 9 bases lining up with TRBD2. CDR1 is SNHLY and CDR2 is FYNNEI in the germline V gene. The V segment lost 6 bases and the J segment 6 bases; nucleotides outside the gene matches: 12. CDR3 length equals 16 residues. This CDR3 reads CASRDPGGGAGNEQFF. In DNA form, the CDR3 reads TGTGCCAGCAGAGACCCGGGCGGGGGGGCCGGCAATGAGCAGTTCTTC.

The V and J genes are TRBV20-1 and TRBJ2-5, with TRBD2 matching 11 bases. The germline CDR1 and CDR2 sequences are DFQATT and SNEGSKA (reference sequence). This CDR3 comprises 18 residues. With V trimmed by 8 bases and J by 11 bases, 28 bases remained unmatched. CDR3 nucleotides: TGCAGTCCCGGACACGGGACTAGCGGAGCCCGAGGGAACAATGAGCAGTACTTC. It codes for CSPGHGTSGARGNNEQYF.

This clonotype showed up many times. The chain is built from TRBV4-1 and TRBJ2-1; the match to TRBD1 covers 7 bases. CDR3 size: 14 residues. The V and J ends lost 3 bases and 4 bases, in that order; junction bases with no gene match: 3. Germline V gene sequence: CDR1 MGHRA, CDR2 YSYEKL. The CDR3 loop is CASSHGTAYNEQFF. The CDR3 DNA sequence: TGCGCCAGCAGCCACGGGACAGCATACAATGAGCAGTTCTTC.

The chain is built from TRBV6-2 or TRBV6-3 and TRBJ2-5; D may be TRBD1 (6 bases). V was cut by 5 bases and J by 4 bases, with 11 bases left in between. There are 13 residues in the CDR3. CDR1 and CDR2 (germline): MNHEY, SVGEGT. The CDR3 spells CASSPTGTETQYF. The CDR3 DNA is TGTGCCAGCAGTCCGACAGGAACAGAGACCCAGTACTTC.

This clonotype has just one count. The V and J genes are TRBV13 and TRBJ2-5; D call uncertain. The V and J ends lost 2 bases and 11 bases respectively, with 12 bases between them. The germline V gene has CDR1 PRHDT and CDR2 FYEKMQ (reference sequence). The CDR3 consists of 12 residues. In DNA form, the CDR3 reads TGTGCCAGCAGCTTAAGGAAGACGGAGCAGTACTTC. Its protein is CASSLRKTEQYF.

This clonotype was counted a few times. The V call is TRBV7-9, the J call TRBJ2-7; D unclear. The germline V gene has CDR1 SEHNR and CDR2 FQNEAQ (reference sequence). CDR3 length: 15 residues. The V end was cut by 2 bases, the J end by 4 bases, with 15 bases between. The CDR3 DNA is TGTGCCAGCAGCTTACTATACAGAGACCATTACGAGCAGTACTTC. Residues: CASSLLYRDHYEQYF.

The CDR3 here is CASSLADDRQYF. The CDR3 region has the DNA TGTGCCAGCAGCTTAGCGGATGACAGGCAGTACTTC. The gene calls are TRBV7-9 and TRBJ2-7; TRBD1 is a possible D gene (5 bases). Germline loops: CDR1 SEHNR, CDR2 FQNEAQ (reference sequence). V lost 0 bases, J lost 9 bases, and 9 bases lay in between. The CDR3 is made up of 12 amino acids. The entire variable domain, with the rest obtained from reference TRBV7-9 and TRBJ2-7, is as follows: DTGVSQNPRHKITKRGQNVTFRCDPISEHNRLYWYRQTLGQGPEFLTYFQNEAQLEKSRLLSDRFSAERPKGSFSTLEIQRTEQGDSAMYLCASSLADDRQYFGPGTRLTVT.

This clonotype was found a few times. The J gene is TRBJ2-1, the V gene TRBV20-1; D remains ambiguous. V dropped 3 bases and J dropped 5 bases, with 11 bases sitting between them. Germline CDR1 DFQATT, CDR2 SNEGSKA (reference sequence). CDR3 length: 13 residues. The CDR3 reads CSARRGANNEQFF. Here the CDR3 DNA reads TGCAGTGCTAGGCGAGGAGCTAACAATGAGCAGTTCTTC.

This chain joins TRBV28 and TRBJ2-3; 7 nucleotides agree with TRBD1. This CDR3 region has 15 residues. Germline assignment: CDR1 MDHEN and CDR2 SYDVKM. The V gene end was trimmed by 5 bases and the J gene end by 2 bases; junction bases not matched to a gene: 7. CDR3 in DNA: TGTGCCAGCAGTCGACAGGGATGGGACACAGATACGCAGTATTTT. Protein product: CASSRQGWDTDTQYF.

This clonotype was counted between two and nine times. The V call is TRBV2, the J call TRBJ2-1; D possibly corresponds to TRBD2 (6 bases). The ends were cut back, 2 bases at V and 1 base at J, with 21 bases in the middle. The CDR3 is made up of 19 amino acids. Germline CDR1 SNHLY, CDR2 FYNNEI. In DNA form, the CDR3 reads TGTGCCAGCAGTGAAACCCCTGTGGTGGCGGGACCTTCCTACAATGAGCAGTTCTTC. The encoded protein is CASSETPVVAGPSYNEQFF.

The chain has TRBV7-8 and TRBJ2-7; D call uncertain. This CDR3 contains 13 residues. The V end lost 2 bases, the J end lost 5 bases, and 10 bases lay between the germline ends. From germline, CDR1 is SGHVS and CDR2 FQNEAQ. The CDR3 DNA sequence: TGTGCCAGCAGCTTACCCAGTCCCCACGAGCAGTACTTC. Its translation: CASSLPSPHEQYF.

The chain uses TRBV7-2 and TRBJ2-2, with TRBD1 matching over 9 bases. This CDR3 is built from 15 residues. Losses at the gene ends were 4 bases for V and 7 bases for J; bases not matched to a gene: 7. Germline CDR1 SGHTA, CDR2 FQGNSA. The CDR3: CASSSQQGAHGELFF. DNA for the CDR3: TGTGCCAGCAGCTCGCAACAGGGGGCGCACGGGGAGCTGTTTTTT.

Here the CDR3 reads CASSQDLAGRYQETQYF. The CDR3 DNA follows: TGCGCCAGCAGCCAAGATCTAGCGGGAAGGTACCAAGAGACCCAGTACTTC. V is TRBV4-3 and J is TRBJ2-5, with 9 bases identical to TRBD2. The length of the CDR3 is 17 residues. Trimming removed 0 bases from V and 0 bases from J; junction bases left unmatched: 5. In germline, CDR1 is LGHNA, CDR2 YSLEER.

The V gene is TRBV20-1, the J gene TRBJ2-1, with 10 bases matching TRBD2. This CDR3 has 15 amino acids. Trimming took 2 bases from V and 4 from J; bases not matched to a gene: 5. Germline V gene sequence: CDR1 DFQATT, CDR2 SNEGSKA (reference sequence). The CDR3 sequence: CSARPIAGGYNEQFF. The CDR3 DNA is TGCAGTGCTAGACCCATAGCGGGGGGTTACAATGAGCAGTTCTTC.